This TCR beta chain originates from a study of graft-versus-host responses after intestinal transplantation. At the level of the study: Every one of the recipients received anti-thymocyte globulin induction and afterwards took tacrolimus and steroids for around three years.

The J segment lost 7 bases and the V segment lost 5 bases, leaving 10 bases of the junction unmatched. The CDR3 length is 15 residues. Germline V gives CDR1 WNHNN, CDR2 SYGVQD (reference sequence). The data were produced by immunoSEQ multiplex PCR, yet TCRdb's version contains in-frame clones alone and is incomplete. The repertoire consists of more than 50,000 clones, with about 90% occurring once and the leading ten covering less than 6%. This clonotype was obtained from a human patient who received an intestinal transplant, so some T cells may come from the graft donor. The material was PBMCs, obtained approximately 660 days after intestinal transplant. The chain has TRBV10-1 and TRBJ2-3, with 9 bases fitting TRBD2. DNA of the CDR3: TGCGCCAGCAGTCGTCTGGCGGGGGGGCCTAATACGCAGTATTTT. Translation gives CASSRLAGGPNTQYF.